One sample yielded the 5 T cell receptor beta chains listed below, sequenced in a study of long-term antiretroviral therapy in people with HIV. Survey level was the resolution at which the v3.0 immunoSEQ assay ran. Sequencing was performed with immunoSEQ multiplex PCR; in TCRdb, only in-frame clones are kept and a portion is missing. The table includes 10,000 to 15,000 clones, about 78% detected once. The sample here was unsorted PBMCs, taken 1.3 years after starting antiretroviral therapy. The receptors were gathered from a woman in her late teens or twenties with HIV.

This clone is labeled as medium-sized (0.01 to 0.1%). The chain is built from TRBV4-1 and TRBJ2-1; no clear D gene. The germline V gene has CDR1 MGHRA and CDR2 YSYEKL. Trimming took off 0 bases at V and 8 bases at J, with 14 bases between the two ends. CDR3 length: 15 residues. The CDR3 bases are TGCGCCAGCAGCCAAGAAGAGGTAATTAGTCATGAGCAGTTCTTC. Translating gives CASSQEEVISHEQFF.

V and J are TRBV9 and TRBJ2-1; 7 bases line up with TRBD1. The CDR3 contains 16 residues. Looked up from germline, CDR1 is SGDLS and CDR2 is YYNGEE. V lost 3 bases, J lost 2 bases, and 8 bases stayed unmatched. The CDR3 DNA follows: TGTGCCAGCAGCGGAACAGGGGACCCAGCCTACAATGAGCAGTTCTTC. Its translation: CASSGTGDPAYNEQFF.

This clone turned up a few times. The rearrangement joins TRBV2 to TRBJ1-1; no reliable D call. The CDR3 length is 12 residues. V lost 6 bases and J 3 bases, leaving 8 bases between the germline ends. Germline assignment: CDR1 SNHLY and CDR2 FYNNEI. This CDR3 is CASRRRDTEAFF. The CDR3 nucleotides read TGTGCCAGCAGGAGGCGGGACACTGAAGCTTTCTTT.

The chain is built from TRBV4-3 and TRBJ1-2, with D possibly TRBD1 on 5 matching bases. In germline, CDR1 is LGHNA, CDR2 YSLEER. Deletions cut 0 bases from V and 7 bases from J, with 21 bases between. This CDR3 spans 17 amino acids. The chain's CDR3 is CASSQDWGENRPFGYTF. CDR3 DNA sequence: TGCGCCAGCAGCCAAGATTGGGGCGAGAATAGGCCTTTTGGCTACACCTTC.

The CDR3 sequence is CASSSSEETQYF. DNA for the CDR3: TGTGCCAGCAGTTCTAGCGAAGAGACCCAGTACTTC. V and J are TRBV7-9 and TRBJ2-5; D is perhaps TRBD2 (6 bases). V was clipped by 6 bases and J by 3 bases, with 8 bases between them. This CDR3 is built from 12 residues. Germline lookup yields CDR1 SEHNR and CDR2 FQNEAQ (reference sequence).